Following are 32 T cell receptor beta chains from one sample sequenced in a study of OX40 agonist ivuxolimab in advanced cancers. Generated by immunoSEQ multiplex PCR, the TCRdb table keeps only in-frame clones and is missing some. The sample has 65,000 to 90,000 clones; roughly 90% are singletons. The sample consisted of CD4+ or CD8+ T cells sorted from blood, taken in a trial of the OX40 agonist ivuxolimab. The receptors stem from an adult with an advanced solid tumor such as melanoma, head and neck, liver or kidney cancer.

This rearrangement joins TRBV19 to TRBJ1-2; possibly TRBD1 for D (6 bases). This CDR3 is 14 amino acids long. V was shortened by 5 bases and J by 4 bases, with 14 bases between the two germline ends. Germline V lookup: CDR1 LNHDA, CDR2 SQIVND (reference sequence). CDR3 coding DNA: TGTGCCAGTAGTCCGGGGGGGGCAGTCTATGGCTACACCTTC. Its translation: CASSPGGAVYGYTF.

A remark on this clone: Distinct nucleotide sequences in the sample also encode this CDR3. The chain combines TRBV11-2 with TRBJ2-2; no clear D gene. Germline CDR1 SGHAT, CDR2 FQNNGV. The CDR3 length is 11 residues. Trimming removed 1 base at V and 6 bases at J, with 0 bases between. The CDR3 here is CASSLAGELFF. CDR3 bases: TGTGCCAGCAGCTTAGCCGGGGAGCTGTTTTTT.

The rearrangement uses TRBV19 and TRBJ2-7, with D maybe TRBD1 (5 bases). Trimming removed 3 bases at V and 6 bases at J, with 15 bases between. This CDR3 has 14 residues. Per germline, CDR1 LNHDA and CDR2 SQIVND (reference sequence). In nucleotides, the CDR3 is TGTGCCAGTAGTATTGGGCCAGGGCCAAGCGAGCAGTACTTC. Its translation is CASSIGPGPSEQYF.

This chain joins TRBV11-3 and TRBJ2-1; D assignment may be TRBD1 or TRBD2 (7 bases each). This CDR3 region has 18 residues. CDR1 is SGHNT, CDR2 YENEEA, per germline. V lost 3 bases to trimming and J lost 3 bases, with 21 bases between them. The CDR3 here is CASSLGLSRGGLYNEQFF. Written as DNA, the CDR3 is TGTGCCAGCAGCTTGGGACTCTCCAGGGGGGGTCTCTACAATGAGCAGTTCTTC.

The chain has TRBV15 and TRBJ2-7; perhaps TRBD2 as D (6 bases). The V end was cut by 4 bases, the J end by 0 bases, with 16 bases between. The CDR3 covers 16 residues. Germline V gene sequence: CDR1 LNHNV, CDR2 YYDKDF (reference sequence). For the CDR3, the DNA is TGTGCCACCAGCAATCCCAAGGGACTGAGCTCCTACGAGCAGTACTTC. The encoded protein is CATSNPKGLSSYEQYF.

As concerns this clone: One end of the junction fails to match germline, which may point to a read error. This rearrangement joins TRBV2 to TRBJ2-1; TRBD2 is a possible D gene (5 bases). The CDR3 has 11 residues. Per the germline V gene, CDR1 is SNHLY and CDR2 is FYNNEI. CDR3 nucleotide sequence: TGTGCCAGCAGTACTCGTGAGCCCGGGGTCTTC. Protein: CASSTREPGVF.

The chain carries TRBV27 and TRBJ2-3; weak D call: TRBD1 (6 bases). The germline V and J ends were trimmed by 6 bases and 0 bases, with 13 bases remaining between them. Germline V gene data show CDR1 as MNHEY and CDR2 as SMNVEV (reference sequence). This CDR3 contains 15 residues. The CDR3 spells CASRAGVRSTDTQYF. The DNA of the CDR3 is TGTGCCAGCAGGGCAGGGGTGCGTAGCACAGATACGCAGTATTTT.

The genes are TRBV5-4 and TRBJ2-7, with D perhaps TRBD1 or TRBD2 (6 bases each). CDR3 length: 13 amino acids. Trimming shortened V by 2 bases and J by 3 bases, and 9 bases separated the two germline ends. Germline lookup yields CDR1 SGHNT and CDR2 YYREEE (reference sequence). The CDR3 protein is CASSLGGFYEQYF. In nucleotides, the CDR3 is TGTGCCAGCAGCTTAGGGGGGTTCTACGAGCAGTACTTC.

The CDR3 is CSVEGVQGPDIQYF. For the CDR3, the DNA is TGCAGCGTTGAAGGGGTCCAGGGACCGGACATTCAGTACTTC. This sequence joins TRBV29-1 and TRBJ2-4; D possibly matches TRBD1 or TRBD2 (5 bases each). Germline lookup yields CDR1 SQVTM and CDR2 ANQGSEA. The CDR3 extends over 14 amino acids. V lost 1 base to trimming and J lost 8 bases, with 15 bases between them.

The rearrangement links TRBV6-6 to TRBJ2-3; TRBD1 matches 7 bases. The junction had 9 bases not matched to a gene; V was cut back by 2 bases and J by 4 bases. The length of the CDR3 is 16 residues. Germline-derived CDR1 and CDR2 are MNHNY and SVGAGI (reference sequence). CDR3 DNA sequence: TGTGCCAGCAGTTACACAACAGGGGAGAGGGCAGATACGCAGTATTTT. As protein: CASSYTTGERADTQYF.

The genes are TRBV9 and TRBJ2-7; TRBD1 aligns across 7 bases. In germline, CDR1 is SGDLS, CDR2 YYNGEE. The CDR3 length is 15 residues. The J segment lost 3 bases and the V segment lost 2 bases, leaving 8 bases of the junction unmatched. The CDR3 is CASSVSGTEIYEQYF. CDR3 DNA sequence: TGTGCCAGCAGCGTCTCCGGGACAGAGATCTACGAGCAGTACTTC.

The CDR3: CASSEGLGTDTQYF. For the CDR3, the DNA is TGTGCCAGCAGTGAGGGACTAGGCACAGATACGCAGTATTTT. The genes are TRBV6-4 and TRBJ2-3; TRBD2 matches at 8 bases. V was clipped by 3 bases and J by 1 base; unmatched bases: 0. CDR1 MRHNA and CDR2 SNTAGT come from the germline V gene. This CDR3 is built from 14 residues.

The chain uses TRBV1 and TRBJ2-2; TRBD2, the table's D call, was not compared with the DNA. TRBV1 is termed a pseudogene. The CDR3 has 12 residues. CDR3 protein: CTSRGLAGELFF. The DNA of the CDR3 is TGCACCAGCAGAGGACTAGCCGGGGAGCTGTTTTTT.

The J gene is TRBJ2-1, the V gene TRBV13; D perhaps matches TRBD1 (6 bases). From germline, CDR1 is PRHDT and CDR2 FYEKMQ (reference sequence). The CDR3 consists of 15 residues. V lost 6 bases and J 8 bases, leaving 20 bases between the germline ends. Here the CDR3 DNA reads TGTGCCAGCAGTGGGCTTGGGGGCAAGTTGTATGAGCAGTTCTTC. As protein: CASSGLGGKLYEQFF.

This clone was counted once. This chain uses TRBV27 with TRBJ2-2; TRBD1 agrees at 12 bases. Germline V CDR1 and CDR2: MNHEY, SMNVEV (reference sequence). This CDR3 region has 20 residues. The V segment lost 3 bases and the J segment 5 bases; nucleotides outside the gene matches: 16. CDR3 protein: CASSLGQGASVKSLTGELFF. CDR3 nucleotide sequence: TGTGCCAGCAGTTTGGGACAGGGGGCGAGCGTGAAGTCCTTAACCGGGGAGCTGTTTTTT.

This chain uses TRBV5-1 with TRBJ2-7, with 8 bases that match TRBD1. Trimming removed 4 bases from V and 6 bases from J; junction bases left unmatched: 12. This CDR3 comprises 15 residues. Germline CDR1 reads SGHRS; CDR2 reads YFSETQ. This chain's CDR3 is CASSHGQGLLVEQYF. CDR3 nucleotide sequence: TGCGCCAGCAGCCACGGACAGGGCCTCCTAGTCGAGCAGTACTTC.

CDR3 sequence reads: CASSYGGGEQFF. CDR3 DNA: TGTGCCAGCAGCTATGGGGGAGGTGAGCAGTTCTTC. This chain links TRBV11-2 with TRBJ2-1; maybe TRBD2 (6 bases). Germline V gene sequence: CDR1 SGHAT, CDR2 FQNNGV. V lost 4 bases and J lost 9, with 10 bases in between. This CDR3 region has 12 residues.

The CDR3 is CASSFRDPNTGELFF. CDR3 nucleotides: TGTGCCAGCAGCTTCCGGGACCCGAACACCGGGGAGCTGTTTTTT. The rearrangement links TRBV7-9 to TRBJ2-2; TRBD1 or TRBD2 may be the D gene (5 bases each). CDR3 length: 15 amino acids. The germline V gene has CDR1 SEHNR and CDR2 FQNEAQ (reference sequence). The V end lost 3 bases, the J end lost 0 bases, and 8 bases lay between the germline ends. The entire variable domain, with the rest obtained from reference TRBV7-9 and TRBJ2-2, is as follows: DTGVSQNPRHKITKRGQNVTFRCDPISEHNRLYWYRQTLGQGPEFLTYFQNEAQLEKSRLLSDRFSAERPKGSFSTLEIQRTEQGDSAMYLCASSFRDPNTGELFFGEGSRLTVL.

The chain has TRBV19 and TRBJ2-7, with a tentative D call TRBD1 (6 bases). In germline, CDR1 is LNHDA, CDR2 SQIVND (reference sequence). V was pared by 3 bases and J by 5 bases, with 14 bases between. CDR3 size: 14 residues. The CDR3 DNA follows: TGTGCCAGTAGTATCTGGCAGGGGACCGACGAGCAGTACTTC. Residues: CASSIWQGTDEQYF.

The chain carries TRBV25-1 and TRBJ1-2; weak D call: TRBD1 (5 bases). This CDR3 is built from 14 residues. Germline CDR1 and CDR2: MGHDK and SYGVNS. Deletions cut 3 bases from V and 7 bases from J, with 15 bases between. CDR3 sequence (DNA): TGTGCCAGCAGTGATGGGTTGTGGGGGGGTGGCTACACCTTC. This codes for CASSDGLWGGGYTF.

The chain has TRBV7-6 and TRBJ1-2, with 7 positions matching TRBD1. The CDR3 is 16 amino acids. Looked up from germline, CDR1 is SGHVS and CDR2 is FNYEAQ. V lost 1 base and J lost 4; bases outside the gene matches: 9. CDR3 coding DNA: TGTGCCAGCAGCTTAGGGCCAACAGGGGACAGCTATGGCTACACCTTC. Amino acid sequence: CASSLGPTGDSYGYTF.

The rearrangement uses TRBV4-1 and TRBJ2-5; D possibly matches TRBD1 or TRBD2 (5 bases each). Judging by the DNA end, TRBJ2-7 fits better; the J call may be wrong. CDR3 size: 15 residues. Germline CDR1 and CDR2: MGHRA and YSYEKL. The CDR3 DNA sequence: TGCGCCAGCAGCCAAGATAGGGACCCGGCCTACGAGCAGTACTTC. It yields the protein CASSQDRDPAYEQYF.

V is TRBV11-2 and J is TRBJ1-1; D is uncertain. Germline loops: CDR1 SGHAT, CDR2 FQNNGV. The V end was cut by 0 bases, the J end by 2 bases, with 16 bases between. This CDR3 is 17 amino acids long. In DNA, the CDR3 is TGTGCCAGCAGCTTAGATCTTGGGAACAGCCAAAACACTGAAGCTTTCTTT. Its protein product is CASSLDLGNSQNTEAFF.

The rearrangement joins TRBV7-3 to TRBJ2-1, with a tentative D call TRBD2 (5 bases). The length of the CDR3 is 13 residues. Between the trimmed V and J ends, which lost 5 bases and 6 bases, there was a span of 11 bases. Germline V gene data show CDR1 as SGHTA and CDR2 as FQGTGA. The CDR3 region has the DNA TGTGCCAGCAGCGATGGACTCATCAATGAGCAGTTCTTC. Translating gives CASSDGLINEQFF.

The rearrangement links TRBV7-2 to TRBJ1-2; D is possibly TRBD1 (5 bases). Trimming removed 4 bases from V and 2 bases from J, with 8 bases in between. Germline V gives CDR1 SGHTA, CDR2 FQGNSA. The CDR3 is 13 residues long. CDR3 coding DNA: TGTGCCAGCAGCTCCCGGGACAACTATGGCTACACCTTC. It encodes CASSSRDNYGYTF. The full variable domain, its missing parts supplied by reference TRBV7-2 and TRBJ1-2, is GAGVSQSPSNKVTEKGKDVELRCDPISGHTALYWYRQSLGQGLEFLIYFQGNSAPDKSGLPSDRFSAERTGGSVSTLTIQRTQQEDSAVYLCASSSRDNYGYTFGSGTRLTVV.

The V call is TRBV7-2, the J call TRBJ2-1; D not resolved. CDR1 and CDR2 (germline): SGHTA, FQGNSA. Between the trimmed V and J ends, which lost 5 bases and 4 bases, there was a span of 6 bases. The CDR3 covers 12 residues. The DNA of the CDR3 is TGTGCCAGCAGCCAGACATACAATGAGCAGTTCTTC. As protein: CASSQTYNEQFF.

The chain employs TRBV7-8 and TRBJ2-7, with 11 positions matching TRBD1. J lost 5 bases, V lost 2 bases, and 2 bases had no gene match. The V gene's germline CDR1 is SGHVS and CDR2 FQNEAQ. CDR3 length: 14 residues. CDR3 in amino acids: CASSLPGQGDEQYF. The CDR3 DNA sequence: TGTGCCAGCAGCTTACCGGGACAGGGGGACGAGCAGTACTTC.

The J gene is TRBJ2-7, the V gene TRBV7-9, with 11 nucleotides matching TRBD1. Germline V gene sequence: CDR1 SEHNR, CDR2 FQNEAQ (reference sequence). V trimming: 1 base; J trimming: 1 base; junction bases outside the gene matches: 6. This CDR3 is built from 17 residues. The CDR3 DNA reads TGTGCCAGCAGCTTAGACTTCGGGACAGGGGGATCCTACGAGCAGTACTTC. This translates into CASSLDFGTGGSYEQYF. Together with reference TRBV7-9 and TRBJ2-7, the CDR3 gives the full variable domain: DTGVSQNPRHKITKRGQNVTFRCDPISEHNRLYWYRQTLGQGPEFLTYFQNEAQLEKSRLLSDRFSAERPKGSFSTLEIQRTEQGDSAMYLCASSLDFGTGGSYEQYFGPGTRLTVT.

V usage is TRBV7-6 and J usage is TRBJ1-1; 7 bases map to TRBD1. Germline loops: CDR1 SGHVS, CDR2 FNYEAQ. The CDR3 has 14 amino acids. With V trimmed by 0 bases and J by 12 bases, 10 bases remained unmatched. CDR3: CASSLAGEGGAPFF. In DNA form, the CDR3 reads TGTGCCAGCAGCTTAGCGGGGGAAGGGGGCGCGCCTTTCTTT.

V gene TRBV25-1 combines with J gene TRBJ1-1; 9 positions agree with TRBD1. With V trimmed by 7 bases and J by 1 base, 7 bases remained unmatched. There are 15 residues in the CDR3. Germline CDR1 MGHDK, CDR2 SYGVNS. The DNA for the CDR3 is TGTGCCAGCAATCAGTGGGACAGGGAGAACACTGAAGCTTTCTTT. This gives the protein CASNQWDRENTEAFF.

The chain links TRBV5-1 to TRBJ1-2; unclear D gene. This CDR3 is 13 amino acids long. Between the trimmed V and J ends, which lost 0 bases and 4 bases, there was a span of 7 bases. Germline V lookup: CDR1 SGHRS, CDR2 YFSETQ. The CDR3 bases are TGCGCCAGCAGCTTGGACGGGATCTATGGCTACACCTTC. Translated, it gives CASSLDGIYGYTF. The full variable domain, with the rest looked up from reference TRBV5-1 and TRBJ1-2, is KAGVTQTPRYLIKTRGQQVTLSCSPISGHRSVSWYQQTPGQGLQFLFEYFSETQRNKGNFPGRFSGRQFSNSRSEMNVSTLELGDSALYLCASSLDGIYGYTFGSGTRLTVV.

This chain links TRBV12-5 with TRBJ2-7; possibly TRBD1 for D (6 bases). Trimming cost V 6 bases and J 6 bases, with 15 bases left between them. This CDR3 comprises 13 residues. Germline V gene sequence: CDR1 LGHNT, CDR2 FRNRAP. This CDR3 is CASGPGQRSEQYF. The CDR3 bases are TGTGCTAGTGGACCTGGACAGCGGAGCGAGCAGTACTTC.